This T cell receptor (beta chain) emerged from a study of T cells after yellow fever vaccination. Synthesis of TCR cDNA relied on 5'RACE template switching, which attached a universal primer site and UMIs. A single record per CDR3 protein comes from TCRdb applying MiXCR to the 5' RACE reads. The table includes approximately 22,000 distinct CDR3 sequences, 4% to 6% detected once. The table lists this clonotype with many counts. The source was PBMCs, either bulk or a sorted T-cell subset (CD4+, CD8+, memory, or dextramer-sorted; not recorded which), collected approximately 47 days after the first yellow fever vaccination. This sequence originates from a man between 18 and 29 years old who received the YFV17D yellow fever vaccine.

The CDR3 is CASSRGGGKYNEQFF. The CDR3 DNA reads TGTGCCAGCAGCCGCGGGGGCGGGAAATACAATGAGCAGTTCTTC. V is TRBV7-2 and J is TRBJ2-1; perhaps TRBD2 as D (7 bases). V was cut by 5 bases and J by 4 bases, with 15 bases left in between. Germline V gives CDR1 SGHTA, CDR2 FQGNSA. This CDR3 has 15 amino acids.